What follows are 25 T cell receptor beta chains derived from one specimen sequenced in a study of blood T cell repertoires in COVID-19. Assay: immunoSEQ multiplex PCR; the TCRdb copy retains only in-frame clones and omits some. In the table there are about 130,000 clones, almost 70% of which are singletons. The sequenced sample consisted of peripheral blood. The receptors here all came from a woman in her seventies with acute or convalescent COVID-19.

The rearrangement uses TRBV19 and TRBJ2-2; 9 positions match TRBD1. The V and J ends lost 4 bases and 7 bases, in that order; junction bases with no gene match: 4. CDR3 size: 14 residues. The V gene's germline CDR1 is LNHDA and CDR2 SQIVND (reference sequence). The CDR3 DNA follows: TGTGCCAGTAGTAACAGGGGGCGGGACGGGGAGCTGTTTTTT. It codes for CASSNRGRDGELFF.

This clone came up a few times. The CDR3 bases are TGTGCCAGCAGTGCCCCCCGGACAGAGGCCCTAGGCTACACCTTC. Protein sequence: CASSAPRTEALGYTF. This chain connects TRBV28 to TRBJ1-2; D is perhaps TRBD1 (6 bases). This CDR3 region has 15 residues. Trimming removed 5 bases from V and 8 bases from J, with 21 bases in between. CDR1 and CDR2 from the germline V gene are MDHEN and SYDVKM.

In this sample, this clone turned up a few times. This chain links TRBV5-3 with TRBJ1-1; maybe TRBD1 (5 bases). TRBV5-3 is assigned to the ORF class and has an uncertain function. The CDR3 is 17 amino acids. The germline V and J ends were trimmed by 4 bases and 3 bases, with 22 bases remaining between them. This chain's CDR3 is CARSPGGVYYKDTEAFF. The CDR3 coding sequence is TGTGCCAGAAGCCCCGGGGGGGTTTATTATAAGGACACTGAAGCTTTCTTT.

This clone appeared a few times. The rearrangement joins TRBV10-2 to TRBJ1-4; 8 nucleotides line up with TRBD1. V was clipped by 3 bases and J by 5 bases; unmatched bases: 8. Germline V lookup: CDR1 WSHSY, CDR2 SAAADI. The CDR3 consists of 16 residues. CDR3 region: CASSERRTGPNEKLFF. CDR3 in DNA: TGCGCCAGCAGTGAAAGGAGGACAGGGCCAAATGAAAAACTGTTTTTT.

This clone occurred a few times. The chain's CDR3 is CASSGERGLEETQYF. The CDR3 DNA reads TGTGCCAGCAGCGGGGAGAGGGGGCTAGAGGAGACCCAGTACTTC. The genes are TRBV9 and TRBJ2-5; 7 bases match TRBD1. The length of the CDR3 is 15 residues. Germline CDR1 SGDLS, CDR2 YYNGEE. The junction had 10 bases not matched to a gene; V was cut back by 3 bases and J by 5 bases.

This clone appeared once. The chain employs TRBV5-1 and TRBJ1-6; D is perhaps TRBD1 (5 bases). V lost 5 bases and J 10 bases, leaving 19 bases between the germline ends. Germline V CDR1 and CDR2: SGHRS, YFSETQ. CDR3 length: 15 residues. CDR3 coding DNA: TGCGCCAGCAGGCGACTCTTCCAGGGAACCTCACCCCTCCACTTT. Translating it yields CASRRLFQGTSPLHF.

There are a few counts of this clone. The J gene is TRBJ2-7, the V gene TRBV23-1, with D hard to call. TRBV23-1 is an open reading frame, and its role is uncertain. This CDR3 contains 13 residues. V was trimmed by 4 bases and J by 4 bases, leaving 11 bases between them. The CDR3 protein is CASSRILVYEQYF. The CDR3 DNA sequence: TGCGCCAGCAGTCGTATCCTAGTATACGAGCAGTACTTC.

This clone has only a few counts. At the DNA level, this CDR3 is encoded by other sequences in the same sample as well. The J gene is TRBJ2-1, the V gene TRBV9, with 8 bases that match TRBD2. CDR1 and CDR2 (germline): SGDLS, YYNGEE. Losses at the gene ends were 3 bases for V and 0 bases for J; bases not matched to a gene: 2. CDR3 length: 15 residues. The CDR3 loop reads CASSGGTSSYNEQFF. CDR3 sequence (DNA): TGTGCCAGCAGCGGAGGGACTAGCTCCTACAATGAGCAGTTCTTC.

The chain recombines TRBV5-5 with TRBJ1-2; the match to TRBD1 covers 11 bases. The germline gives CDR1 SGHKS, CDR2 YYEKEE (reference sequence). The trim removed 4 bases at V and 8 bases at J, leaving 13 bases unmatched. The CDR3 runs 16 residues. The chain's CDR3 is CASSPRPRDRGGGYTF. Written as DNA, the CDR3 is TGTGCCAGCAGCCCGCGCCCCCGGGACAGGGGGGGCGGCTACACCTTC. Full variable domain (remainder filled in from reference TRBV5-5 and TRBJ1-2): DAGVTQSPTHLIKTRGQQVTLRCSPISGHKSVSWYQQVLGQGPQFIFQYYEKEERGRGNFPDRFSARQFPNYSSELNVNALLLGDSALYLCASSPRPRDRGGGYTFGSGTRLTVV.

This chain uses TRBV4-1 with TRBJ2-1; TRBD2 agrees at 8 bases. The CDR3 is 17 residues long. Germline CDR1 is MGHRA and CDR2 is YSYEKL. V lost 3 bases to trimming and J lost 3 bases; unmatched junction nucleotides: 10. This CDR3 reads CASSQGGSSGVYNEQFF. For the CDR3, the DNA is TGCGCCAGCAGCCAGGGGGGGAGTAGCGGGGTCTACAATGAGCAGTTCTTC.

This clone was counted only a few times. The V call is TRBV11-2, the J call TRBJ2-7; D unclear. The V gene's germline CDR1 is SGHAT and CDR2 FQNNGV. The CDR3 spans 12 residues. V lost 0 bases and J lost 4, with 4 bases in between. This chain's CDR3 is CASSLELYEQYF. For the CDR3, the DNA is TGTGCCAGCAGCTTAGAACTTTACGAGCAGTACTTC.

The J gene is TRBJ1-5, the V gene TRBV6-2 or TRBV6-3; 7 nucleotides align to TRBD1. The CDR3 is made up of 14 amino acids. V dropped 6 bases and J dropped 2; count of bases not matched to a gene: 4. Per germline, CDR1 MNHEY and CDR2 SVGEGT. CDR3 bases: TGTGCCAGCAGCGCCGGGACAGGCAATCAGCCCCAGCATTTT. This translates into CASSAGTGNQPQHF.

The rearrangement joins TRBV19 to TRBJ2-2, with a possible D match to TRBD1 (5 bases). CDR1 and CDR2 (germline): LNHDA, SQIVND (reference sequence). This CDR3 comprises 17 residues. V gave up 5 bases and J gave up 5 bases, with 21 bases separating them. The CDR3 bases are TGTGCCAGTAGTTCCACAGGTACGGCGTTCGGGACCGGGGAGCTGTTTTTT. Translating it yields CASSSTGTAFGTGELFF.

The genes are TRBV3-1 (or the pseudogene TRBV3-2) and TRBJ1-2, with 7 positions matching TRBD1. The CDR3 length is 12 residues. Trimming took 6 bases from V and 8 from J; bases not matched to a gene: 6. Germline loops: CDR1 LGHDT, CDR2 YNNKEL (reference sequence). CDR3 loop: CASSYRGVGYTF. CDR3 sequence (DNA): TGTGCCAGCAGTTACAGGGGCGTCGGCTACACCTTC.

The chain uses TRBV2 and TRBJ2-1; 8 bases map to TRBD1. Germline CDR1 SNHLY, CDR2 FYNNEI. This CDR3 is built from 16 residues. Trimming took 6 bases from V and 4 from J; bases not matched to a gene: 11. CDR3 region: CASRAQGDLQYNEQFF. The CDR3 DNA reads as TGTGCCAGCAGAGCACAGGGGGACCTCCAGTACAATGAGCAGTTCTTC.

J is TRBJ1-1 and V is TRBV5-1; no clear D. The CDR3 consists of 16 residues. V gave up 0 bases and J gave up 4 bases, with 16 bases separating them. CDR1 is SGHRS and CDR2 is YFSETQ in the germline V gene. The CDR3 nucleotides are TGCGCCAGCAGCTTGGTTCCAATTGGGCAGAGCACTGAAGCTTTCTTT. Translation: CASSLVPIGQSTEAFF.

The V and J genes are TRBV6-4 and TRBJ2-7; the D gene is possibly TRBD1 (6 bases). Germline-derived CDR1 and CDR2 are MRHNA and SNTAGT. Trimming removed 10 bases from V and 1 base from J, with 20 bases in between. The CDR3 spans 15 residues. The CDR3 loop reads CAITQGQGSSYEQYF. For the CDR3, the DNA is TGTGCCATTACACAGGGACAAGGATCTTCCTACGAGCAGTACTTC.

The chain's CDR3 is CASSLGRVNTEAFF. Here the CDR3 DNA reads TGTGCCAGCAGCTTAGGCCGGGTGAACACTGAAGCTTTCTTT. This chain links TRBV13 with TRBJ1-1; D not certain. Germline CDR1 reads PRHDT; CDR2 reads FYEKMQ (reference sequence). The CDR3 covers 14 residues. Deletions cut 0 bases from V and 0 bases from J, with 5 bases between.

The chain employs TRBV6-5 and TRBJ2-3, with 8 bases aligning to TRBD1. Germline loops: CDR1 MNHEY, CDR2 SVGAGI. The CDR3 consists of 15 residues. V dropped 6 bases and J dropped 6; count of bases not matched to a gene: 11. CDR3 loop: CASRTGTGRSDTQYF. CDR3 bases: TGTGCCAGCAGGACCGGGACAGGCAGATCGGATACGCAGTATTTT.

Here the CDR3 reads CASSMPGGYEQYF. The CDR3 coding sequence is TGTGCCAGCAGCATGCCGGGAGGCTACGAGCAGTACTTC. The rearrangement joins TRBV7-9 to TRBJ2-7, with TRBD2 identical over 7 bases. The junction had 4 bases not matched to a gene; V was cut back by 5 bases and J by 3 bases. This CDR3 is 13 amino acids long. Looked up from germline, CDR1 is SEHNR and CDR2 is FQNEAQ (reference sequence).

The V gene is TRBV27, the J gene TRBJ2-1; TRBD2 matches 9 bases. Germline V lookup: CDR1 MNHEY, CDR2 SMNVEV (reference sequence). The J segment lost 5 bases and the V segment lost 8 bases, leaving 1 base of the junction unmatched. This CDR3 is built from 12 residues. The DNA of the CDR3 is TGTGCCAGCGGGACTAGCCACAATGAGCAGTTCTTC. Translating gives CASGTSHNEQFF.

This clone has a handful of counts. The rearrangement joins TRBV5-1 to TRBJ1-2, with 7 bases fitting TRBD1. The CDR3 has 15 residues. The V gene's germline CDR1 is SGHRS and CDR2 YFSETQ. V trimming: 0 bases; J trimming: 8 bases; junction bases outside the gene matches: 10. In DNA form, the CDR3 reads TGCGCCAGCAGCTTGGAGGGTGACAGGGACATCGGCTACACCTTC. Amino acids: CASSLEGDRDIGYTF.

The gene calls are TRBV27 and TRBJ1-1, with D unresolved. There are 14 residues in the CDR3. The germline V gene has CDR1 MNHEY and CDR2 SMNVEV (reference sequence). Trimming took 5 bases from V and 0 from J, leaving 10 bases between them. CDR3 protein: CASSPRDLNTEAFF. CDR3 bases: TGTGCCAGCAGTCCCCGGGATTTGAACACTGAAGCTTTCTTT.

This clone was observed a single time. V is TRBV3-1 (or the pseudogene TRBV3-2) and J is TRBJ1-5; D may be TRBD1 (5 bases). Trimming left V 0 bases short and J 2 bases short, with 8 bases between. Germline V gives CDR1 LGHDT, CDR2 YNNKEL (reference sequence). This CDR3 has 15 residues. The CDR3 protein is CASSQEGVGNQPQHF. The CDR3 DNA follows: TGTGCCAGCAGCCAAGAAGGGGTAGGCAATCAGCCCCAGCATTTT.

The V and J genes are TRBV14 and TRBJ2-3, with 7 bases identical to TRBD2. Germline CDR1 and CDR2: SGHDN and FVKESK. V lost 2 bases, J lost 5 bases, and 10 bases stayed unmatched. The CDR3 consists of 16 residues. The CDR3 nucleotides read TGTGCCAGCAGCCAAAAACTAGGGGTAGCGGGAGATACGCAGTATTTT. Translated: CASSQKLGVAGDTQYF.